This is a list of T cell receptor beta chains from one sample in a study of T cell repertoires in cytomegalovirus infection. One entry per CDR3 protein results from TCRdb running MiXCR on the reads. The sample consists of fewer than 1,000,000 distinct CDR3 sequences, 31% of them appearing once. The antigens for these receptors are not known. Sequenced here: cultured CD8+ T cells from PBMCs, sampled from culture after CMV antigen stimulation. All receptors derive from a human donor in good health (CMV status not recorded). Some clones in this sample may be carry-over from other donors' samples. Each CDR3 is given with its conserved first and last residue. The D gene is left open where the match is weak. Size values are once, few and many counts, or a class for expanded clones, and some rows have none.

j_call d_call clone_size v_call cdr3_aa cdr3_nt
TRBJ1-5 - few TRBV28 CASRVIFSNQPQHF TGTGCCAGCAGGGTCATTTTTAGCAATCAGCCCCAGCATTTT
TRBJ1-2 - few TRBV6-8 CASSPGRINPNYGYTF TGTGCCAGCAGCCCTGGACGGATTAACCCTAACTATGGCTACACCTTC
TRBJ2-7 - - TRBV7-9 CASSLAPNGEYF TGTGCCAGCAGCTTAGCGCCGAATGGAGAGTACTTC
TRBJ2-2 - - TRBV5-1 CASVPEGGNTGELFF TGCGCCAGCGTCCCGGAAGGGGGTAACACCGGGGAGCTGTTTTTT
TRBJ1-1 - few TRBV7-3 CASSFIFGDEAFF TGTGCCAGCAGCTTCATCTTTGGGGATGAAGCTTTCTTT
TRBJ1-2 TRBD1 many TRBV24-1 CATSGGRGWYGYTF TGTGCCACCAGTGGTGGCAGGGGGTGGTATGGCTACACCTTC
TRBJ1-2 - - TRBV4-1 CASSLEVAGDGYTF TGCGCCAGCAGCCTAGAGGTCGCAGGGGACGGCTACACCTTC
TRBJ2-2 - - TRBV24-1 CATSDRWTATGELFF TGTGCCACCAGTGACCGGTGGACAGCCACCGGGGAGCTGTTTTTT
TRBJ1-5 - many TRBV29-1 CSVGERVDQPQHF TGCAGCGTGGGGGAAAGGGTCGATCAGCCCCAGCATTTT
TRBJ2-1 TRBD2 - TRBV6-5 CASTPTASGGYNEQFF TGTGCCAGCACCCCGACGGCTAGCGGGGGCTACAATGAGCAGTTCTTC
TRBJ2-4 - few TRBV28 CASSFVGDAKNIQYF TGTGCCAGCAGTTTTGTTGGGGACGCCAAAAACATTCAGTACTTC
TRBJ2-5 - many TRBV7-6 CASSLATHQTQYF TGTGCCAGCAGCTTAGCCACGCACCAGACCCAGTACTTC
TRBJ2-1 - few TRBV5-1 CASSLEVQSDEQFF TGCGCCAGCAGCTTGGAAGTCCAGTCGGATGAGCAGTTCTTC
TRBJ2-1 - - TRBV6-2/TRBV6-3 CASSRVWGENNEQFF TGTGCCAGCAGTCGGGTGTGGGGGGAAAACAATGAGCAGTTCTTC
TRBJ2-4 TRBD2 - TRBV2 CASSEGGGGENIQYF TGTGCCAGCAGTGAAGGCGGGGGGGGAGAAAACATTCAGTACTTC
TRBJ2-3 TRBD1 many TRBV7-9 CASSLGTGDLEYTQYF TGTGCCAGCAGCCTCGGGACAGGGGATTTGGAATATACGCAGTATTTT
TRBJ2-7 TRBD2 - TRBV6-1 CASRKGLAGTYEQYF TGTGCCAGCAGAAAAGGACTAGCGGGGACCTACGAGCAGTACTTC
TRBJ2-2 - few TRBV29-1 CSVDSPRGAGELFF TGCAGCGTTGACTCACCTCGTGGGGCCGGGGAGCTGTTTTTT
TRBJ1-1 TRBD1 - TRBV6-1 CAILTRGYNTEAFF TGTGCCATTTTGACCAGGGGGTACAACACTGAAGCTTTCTTT
TRBJ1-2 - - TRBV7-6 CASSTGPDYGYTF TGTGCCAGCAGCACCGGGCCAGACTATGGCTACACCTTC
TRBJ2-3 TRBD2 few TRBV10-3 CAVQRGDTPISTDTQYF TGTGCCGTACAGCGGGGGGATACGCCAATTAGCACAGATACGCAGTATTTT
TRBJ1-2 - few TRBV29-1 CSVEDRGAENYGYTF TGCAGCGTTGAAGATAGAGGGGCAGAAAACTATGGCTACACCTTC
TRBJ2-5 TRBD1 - TRBV7-9 CASSYRDSQETQYF TGTGCCAGCAGCTACCGGGACAGCCAAGAGACCCAGTACTTC
TRBJ2-1 - once TRBV12-3/TRBV12-4 CASPEGGLYNEQFF TGTGCCAGTCCAGAGGGGGGCCTCTACAATGAGCAGTTCTTC
TRBJ1-4 - - TRBV6-5 CASSYGGAATNEKLFF TGTGCCAGCAGTTATGGGGGAGCTGCAACTAATGAAAAACTGTTTTTT
TRBJ1-1 TRBD1 - TRBV7-9 CASSLATGLNTEAFF TGTGCCAGCAGCTTAGCGACAGGGTTGAACACTGAAGCTTTCTTT
TRBJ1-6 - few TRBV28 CASISSIAYNSPLHF TGTGCCAGCATCTCAAGTATCGCCTATAATTCACCCCTCCACTTT
TRBJ2-7 - - TRBV6-5 CASSYGPLNEQYF TGTGCCAGCAGTTACGGGCCTCTGAACGAGCAGTACTTC
TRBJ1-1 - - TRBV12-3/TRBV12-4 CASGDGGTEAFF TGTGCCAGCGGCGACGGGGGAACTGAAGCTTTCTTT
TRBJ2-7 - - TRBV7-6 CASSLERFGEQYF TGTGCCAGCAGCTTAGAGAGGTTCGGCGAGCAGTACTTC
TRBJ1-1 - - TRBV7-9 CASSLFGGPEAFF TGTGCCAGCAGCTTATTCGGAGGACCTGAAGCTTTCTTT
TRBJ1-2 - - TRBV27 CASSLSEGDSKGYGYTF TGTGCCAGCAGTTTATCGGAGGGGGACTCTAAAGGGTATGGCTACACCTTC
TRBJ1-5 TRBD1 many TRBV7-8 CASSFRTGLNQPQHF TGTGCCAGCAGCTTTAGGACAGGCCTCAATCAGCCCCAGCATTTT
TRBJ2-1 TRBD1 once TRBV27 CASRMDRANNNEQFF TGTGCCAGCAGGATGGACAGGGCCAACAACAATGAGCAGTTCTTC
TRBJ2-3 TRBD1 - TRBV27 CVSTLATGGVGTDTQYF TGTGTCAGCACTTTAGCGACAGGGGGAGTTGGCACAGATACGCAGTATTTT
TRBJ2-1 TRBD2 many TRBV12-3/TRBV12-4 CASSSVTGGREQFF TGTGCCAGCAGTTCAGTCACGGGGGGGCGTGAGCAGTTCTTC
TRBJ1-2 - - TRBV29-1 CSVEDREANYGYTF TGCAGCGTTGAAGATCGGGAAGCTAACTATGGCTACACCTTC
TRBJ1-1 TRBD1 once TRBV5-5 CASSLNRGAHARLVNTEAFF TGTGCCAGCAGCCTGAACAGGGGGGCTCACGCCCGGTTAGTGAACACTGAAGCTTTCTTT
TRBJ1-5 - many TRBV6-1 CASSLLDGGNQPQHF TGTGCCAGCAGCCTACTAGACGGGGGCAATCAGCCCCAGCATTTT
TRBJ2-5 - - TRBV4-3 CASSQDARNNWGQETQYF TGCGCCAGCAGCCAAGATGCGCGTAATAACTGGGGGCAAGAGACCCAGTACTTC
TRBJ1-6 - - TRBV19 CASSKGGGNSPLHF TGTGCCAGTAGTAAGGGTGGTGGGAATTCACCCCTCCACTTT
TRBJ2-2 - few TRBV15 CATSRDWAGELFF TGTGCCACCAGCAGAGATTGGGCCGGGGAGCTGTTTTTT
TRBJ1-5 - few TRBV24-1 CATSDSGTWSPQHF TGTGCCACCAGTGATTCGGGGACGTGGTCGCCCCAGCATTTT
TRBJ1-6 - - TRBV27 CASSSTSDSPLHF TGTGCCAGCAGTTCCACCTCCGATTCACCCCTCCACTTT
TRBJ1-2 TRBD1 - TRBV6-5 CASSYSGGQRIVGGYTF TGTGCCAGCAGTTATTCAGGGGGCCAAAGAATCGTGGGTGGCTACACCTTC
TRBJ1-1 - few TRBV27 CASSWGTNTEAFF TGTGCCAGCAGTTGGGGTACGAACACTGAAGCTTTCTTT
TRBJ2-1 - - TRBV12-3/TRBV12-4 CASSLGLRATDEQFF TGTGCCAGCAGTCTCGGCCTCAGGGCAACGGATGAGCAGTTCTTC
TRBJ1-5 TRBD1 few TRBV6-1 CASSPRTGGPYQPQHF TGTGCCAGCAGTCCCCGAACAGGGGGGCCCTATCAGCCCCAGCATTTT
TRBJ1-6 - - TRBV6-5 CASSYGSQPSPLHF TGTGCCAGCAGCTATGGATCACAGCCTTCACCCCTCCACTTT
TRBJ1-6 - many TRBV6-1 CASSPSNSPLHF TGTGCCAGCAGCCCAAGTAATTCACCCCTCCACTTT
TRBJ2-3 - once TRBV29-1 CSVERGDSTDTQYF TGCAGCGTTGAGCGGGGCGACAGCACAGATACGCAGTATTTT
TRBJ2-3 TRBD2 few TRBV7-9 CASSSTSGGVLALDTQYF TGTGCCAGCAGCTCGACTAGCGGGGGGGTTTTGGCTTTAGATACGCAGTATTTT
TRBJ2-1 - many TRBV7-6 CASSLDYSYNEQFF TGTGCCAGCAGCCTTGACTATAGTTACAATGAGCAGTTCTTC
TRBJ2-1 - many TRBV7-8 CASSLERIDRPEQFF TGTGCCAGCAGCTTAGAAAGGATAGACCGTCCTGAGCAGTTCTTC